This paragraph covers one T cell receptor beta chain sequence. The sample originates from a study of blood T cell repertoires in COVID-19. Looking at the study overall: The United States, Italy and Spain supplied acute and convalescent COVID-19 samples. T cells, B-cell-depleted T cells, or PBMCs provided the cDNA or gDNA that served as material.

V was clipped by 4 bases and J by 2 bases, with 13 bases between them. The CDR3 is made up of 14 amino acids. Germline V lookup: CDR1 SGDLS, CDR2 YYNGEE. Authors' data handling: Estimates of nucleated cell counts were drawn from the amplification of reference gene primers. The protocol was immunoSEQ multiplex PCR, while the TCRdb copy is restricted to in-frame clones and leaves out a portion. V and J calls and clone size follow that table, whereas D and trimming were derived from the DNA. The sample includes over 70,000 clones, about 87% of them seen just once. This sequence joins TRBV9 and TRBJ2-7, with D tentatively TRBD2 (6 bases). The TCR comes from an elderly woman with acute or convalescent COVID-19. What was sequenced was peripheral blood. CDR3 region: CASSLTPGAYEQYF. The CDR3 nucleotides are TGTGCCAGCAGCCTTACCCCGGGGGCCTACGAGCAGTACTTC.